These 9 T cell receptor beta chains originate from one sample sequenced in a study of T cells in localized non-small cell lung cancer. Profiled with immunoSEQ multiplex PCR; TCRdb holds only in-frame clones, not every one. The top ten hold around 20% of the sample, which has 70,000 to 80,000 clones, approximately 90% seen once. Sequenced material: peripheral blood, taken before any cancer treatment. The receptors shown here come from a woman aged 40 to 75 with stage I squamous cell lung carcinoma.

V usage is TRBV15 and J usage is TRBJ1-1; no definite D call. V lost 0 bases and J 4 bases, leaving 6 bases between the germline ends. Germline V gene data show CDR1 as LNHNV and CDR2 as YYDKDF (reference sequence). CDR3 length: 13 residues. The CDR3 region is CATSRDTATEAFF. The CDR3 DNA follows: TGTGCCACCAGCAGAGATACGGCCACTGAAGCTTTCTTT.

This chain uses TRBV2 with TRBJ1-1; D might be TRBD1 (6 bases). The CDR3 consists of 13 residues. Germline lookup yields CDR1 SNHLY and CDR2 FYNNEI. Deletions cut 9 bases from V and 1 base from J, with 12 bases between. The chain's CDR3 is CASKQGQNTEAFF. For the CDR3, the DNA is TGTGCCAGTAAACAGGGTCAGAACACTGAAGCTTTCTTT. The full variable domain, its missing parts supplied by reference TRBV2 and TRBJ1-1, is EPEVTQTPSHQVTQMGQEVILRCVPISNHLYFYWYRQILGQKVEFLVSFYNNEISEKSEIFDDQFSVERPDGSNFTLKIRSTKLEDSAMYFCASKQGQNTEAFFGQGTRLTVV.

The J gene is TRBJ2-7, the V gene TRBV19; 8 nucleotides align to TRBD1. Per germline, CDR1 LNHDA and CDR2 SQIVND (reference sequence). Trimming at V came to 4 bases and at J to 1 base, leaving 9 bases not matched to a gene. The CDR3 has 16 amino acids. Here the CDR3 reads CASSKGLQGASYEQYF. The CDR3 region has the DNA TGTGCCAGTAGTAAAGGTCTCCAGGGGGCTTCCTACGAGCAGTACTTC. Complete variable domain (other parts from reference TRBV19 and TRBJ2-7): DGGITQSPKYLFRKEGQNVTLSCEQNLNHDAMYWYRQDPGQGLRLIYYSQIVNDFQKGDIAEGYSVSREKKESFPLTVTSAQKNPTAFYLCASSKGLQGASYEQYFGPGTRLTVT.

J is TRBJ1-6 and V is TRBV6-1; a possible D gene is TRBD1 (5 bases). The CDR3 is made up of 14 amino acids. Germline V lookup: CDR1 MNHNS, CDR2 SASEGT. V lost 4 bases to trimming and J lost 10 bases, with 14 bases between them. The CDR3: CASSAGGGGSPLHF. CDR3 bases: TGTGCCAGCAGTGCGGGGGGTGGGGGATCACCCCTCCACTTT.

The gene calls are TRBV5-1 and TRBJ1-1; D perhaps matches TRBD1 (5 bases). The CDR3 consists of 14 residues. V lost 0 bases and J lost 11, with 17 bases in between. Germline V lookup: CDR1 SGHRS, CDR2 YFSETQ. The DNA for the CDR3 is TGCGCCAGCAGCTTGGGACAGTCTCGCAATGGGGCTTTCTTT. Its translation is CASSLGQSRNGAFF.

In this sample, this clone turned up once. V usage is TRBV9 and J usage is TRBJ2-1; 9 positions agree with TRBD2. The CDR3 is 16 residues long. Germline CDR1 SGDLS, CDR2 YYNGEE. V lost 0 bases and J lost 8; bases outside the gene matches: 9. CDR3 in amino acids: CASSVVGGGAFDEQFF. CDR3 in DNA: TGTGCCAGCAGCGTAGTCGGCGGGGGGGCCTTCGATGAGCAGTTCTTC.

The CDR3 protein is CASSPDGGLYGYTF. The CDR3 DNA reads TGTGCCAGCAGCCCAGACGGGGGCCTCTATGGCTACACCTTC. This chain uses TRBV9 with TRBJ1-2, with D possibly TRBD1 on 6 matching bases. CDR1 SGDLS and CDR2 YYNGEE come from the germline V gene. Trimming stripped 4 bases from V and 4 bases from J, with 14 bases between. There are 14 residues in the CDR3.

This clone has just a few counts. The genes are TRBV27 and TRBJ2-1, with D possibly being TRBD1 (5 bases). Germline V lookup: CDR1 MNHEY, CDR2 SMNVEV (reference sequence). The CDR3 runs 16 residues. Deletions cut 2 bases from V and 4 bases from J, with 15 bases between. The CDR3 loop is CASSLGADLFYNEQFF. CDR3 in DNA: TGTGCCAGCAGTTTAGGGGCAGATCTGTTTTACAATGAGCAGTTCTTC.

This rearrangement joins TRBV9 to TRBJ2-3, with D hard to call. There are 17 residues in the CDR3. V was shortened by 0 bases and J by 2 bases, with 16 bases between the two germline ends. Germline lookup yields CDR1 SGDLS and CDR2 YYNGEE. The CDR3: CASSVGVARDLTDTQYF. CDR3 coding DNA: TGTGCCAGCAGCGTAGGGGTAGCCCGAGACCTCACAGATACGCAGTATTTT. The whole variable domain, filled in from reference TRBV9 and TRBJ2-3, reads DSGVTQTPKHLITATGQRVTLRCSPRSGDLSVYWYQQSLDQGLQFLIQYYNGEERAKGNILERFSAQQFPDLHSELNLSSLELGDSALYFCASSVGVARDLTDTQYFGPGTRLTVL.